This is a list of T cell receptor beta chains from one sample in a study of T-cell reconstitution after alpha-beta-depleted transplantation in children. TCRdb passed the PCR reads through MiXCR, listing each CDR3 protein once. The sample holds 500,000 to 750,000 distinct CDR3 sequences; 10% to 15% are singletons and the top ten take about 2%. The sequencing here drew on PBMCs, mostly from graft donor cells, taken 360 days after TCRalphabeta/CD19-depleted stem cell transplant. The receptors derive from a male patient under 18 who had a stem cell transplant for acute myeloid leukemia, so the T cells may come from the graft donor. The CDR3 runs from the conserved cysteine through the conserved F or W. The D gene is left open where the match is weak. Part of the rows lack a size; the others show once, few, many or a class for expanded clones.

v_call	j_call	d_call	clone_size	cdr3_aa	cdr3_nt
TRBV14	TRBJ1-3	.	few	CASSQELQISGNTIYF	TGTGCCAGCAGCCAAGAGTTGCAGATCTCTGGAAACACCATATATTTT
TRBV15	TRBJ2-2	TRBD2	.	CATSRVIGTSGSSGTGELFF	TGTGCCACCAGCAGAGTCATCGGGACTAGCGGGAGTAGCGGCACCGGGGAGCTGTTTTTT
TRBV28	TRBJ2-4	.	few	CASSPPNKNIQYF	TGTGCCAGCAGCCCCCCCAACAAAAACATTCAGTACTTC
TRBV28	TRBJ2-7	.	once	CASLLQGGYEQYF	TGTGCCAGTCTTCTCCAGGGGGGGTACGAGCAGTACTTC
TRBV28	TRBJ2-4	TRBD1	.	CASLDRGLAKNIQYF	TGTGCCAGCCTAGACAGGGGGTTAGCCAAAAACATTCAGTACTTC
TRBV9	TRBJ2-2	TRBD2	.	CASSVGGLAGLGTGELFF	TGTGCCAGCAGCGTAGGGGGGCTAGCGGGTTTGGGAACCGGGGAGCTGTTTTTT
TRBV28	TRBJ2-5	TRBD2	.	CASLSGEGETQYF	TGTGCCAGCCTTAGCGGGGAGGGGGAGACCCAGTACTTC
TRBV4-2	TRBJ1-3	.	many	CASSQDNGFLSGNTIYF	TGTGCCAGCAGCCAAGATAATGGATTCCTCTCTGGAAACACCATATATTTT
TRBV6-1	TRBJ2-5	.	.	CASSSSVGETQYF	TGTGCCAGCAGTAGTTCGGTGGGAGAGACCCAGTACTTC
TRBV7-9	TRBJ1-1	.	.	CASSSVGARDTEAFF	TGTGCCAGCAGCTCCGTCGGGGCGCGGGACACTGAAGCTTTCTTT
TRBV23-1	TRBJ2-1	TRBD1	many	CASSQSGQGHEQFF	TGCGCCAGCAGTCAATCCGGACAGGGACATGAGCAGTTCTTC
TRBV11-2	TRBJ2-5	.	.	CASSLVLGGDVETQYF	TGTGCCAGCAGCTTAGTCCTAGGGGGAGACGTAGAGACCCAGTACTTC
TRBV12-5	TRBJ2-3	TRBD2	.	CASGLGLAEITDTQYF	TGTGCTAGTGGTTTAGGACTAGCGGAAATCACAGATACGCAGTATTTT
TRBV11-1	TRBJ2-1	TRBD2	.	CASSPAGAGEQFF	TGTGCCAGCAGCCCAGCGGGGGCTGGTGAGCAGTTCTTC
TRBV4-1	TRBJ2-2	.	few	CASSQHTGELFF	TGCGCCAGCAGCCAACACACCGGGGAGCTGTTTTTT
TRBV5-1	TRBJ2-1	TRBD2	.	CASSFGLAGGPRGDEQFF	TGCGCCAGCAGCTTCGGACTAGCGGGAGGGCCCCGCGGAGATGAGCAGTTCTTC
TRBV10-2	TRBJ2-2	TRBD2	.	CASLGQVKAGNTGELFF	TGCGCCTCCCTGGGGCAGGTAAAAGCGGGAAACACCGGGGAGCTGTTTTTT
TRBV6-5	TRBJ2-1	.	.	CASSYSVFPAINEQFF	TGTGCCAGCAGTTACTCTGTCTTCCCGGCCATCAATGAGCAGTTCTTC
TRBV12-3/TRBV12-4	TRBJ1-4	.	.	CASSFLPNEKLFF	TGTGCCAGCAGTTTTCTTCCGAATGAAAAACTGTTTTTT
TRBV5-1	TRBJ2-7	.	many	CASSLIGSYEQYF	TGCGCCAGCAGCTTGATAGGTTCCTACGAGCAGTACTTC
TRBV20-1	TRBJ2-7	TRBD1	few	CSARPRTGAHEQYF	TGCAGTGCTAGACCCAGGACAGGGGCCCACGAGCAGTACTTC
TRBV20-1	TRBJ2-7	.	.	CSGVTVYSYEQYF	TGCAGTGGAGTTACGGTCTACTCCTACGAGCAGTACTTC
TRBV12-3/TRBV12-4	TRBJ1-3	.	.	CASSLVGGIGGNTIYF	TGTGCCAGCAGTTTAGTTGGAGGGATTGGAGGAAACACCATATATTTT